This TCR beta chain originates from a study of blood T cell repertoires in COVID-19. Generated by immunoSEQ multiplex PCR, the TCRdb table keeps only in-frame clones and is missing some. The table lists about 54,000 clones, roughly 86% of them singletons. J gave up 1 base and V 0 bases, and 6 bases lay outside the gene matches. This CDR3 is built from 16 residues. The germline CDR1 and CDR2 sequences are SGDLS and YYNGEE. This receptor was obtained from a man in his fifties or sixties with active COVID-19. The chain combines TRBV9 with TRBJ2-7, with 8 bases matching TRBD1. Source material: peripheral blood. This CDR3 reads CASSVGAGTGSYEQYF. CDR3 nucleotides: TGTGCCAGCAGCGTAGGGGCCGGGACAGGATCCTACGAGCAGTACTTC.